A single sample is the source of the 3 T cell receptor beta chains below, sequenced in a study of cytomegalovirus exposure and HLA in healthy donors. The PCR had 60 Vbeta and 13 Jbeta primers. The repertoire was sequenced with immunoSEQ multiplex PCR; TCRdb's copy has only in-frame clones and lacks some. The table has 150,000 to 200,000 clones, over 65% seen once. The sequenced sample was PBMCs. The receptors derive from a man aged 18 to 30 in good health and CMV-seropositive.

The chain is built from TRBV6-6 and TRBJ2-7; D perhaps matches TRBD1 (6 bases). This CDR3 spans 13 amino acids. V lost 7 bases and J 0 bases, leaving 10 bases between the germline ends. Germline CDR1 reads MNHNY; CDR2 reads SVGAGI (reference sequence). CDR3 region: CASTPGHSYEQYV. CDR3 coding DNA: TGTGCCAGCACCCCGGGACACTCCTACGAGCAGTACGTC.

This clone was seen only a few times. The CDR3 sequence is CAISTQADTEAFF. For the CDR3, the DNA is TGTGCCATCAGTACACAGGCGGACACTGAAGCTTTCTTT. The chain links TRBV10-3 to TRBJ1-1; possibly TRBD1 for D (5 bases). Germline V gene lookup returns CDR1 ENHRY and CDR2 SYGVKD. The V end lost 5 bases, the J end lost 3 bases, and 10 bases lay between the germline ends. The CDR3 sequence is 13 residues long.

The chain has TRBV18 and TRBJ1-1, with D possibly matching TRBD1 (6 bases). Germline values: CDR1 KGHSH, CDR2 LQKENI. The CDR3 loop spans 13 amino acids. V shed 3 bases and J shed 11 bases, with 16 bases lying between them. The CDR3 nucleotides are TGTGCCAGCTCACCTCCTATGAGGGGGAATGCTTTCTTT. It codes for CASSPPMRGNAFF.